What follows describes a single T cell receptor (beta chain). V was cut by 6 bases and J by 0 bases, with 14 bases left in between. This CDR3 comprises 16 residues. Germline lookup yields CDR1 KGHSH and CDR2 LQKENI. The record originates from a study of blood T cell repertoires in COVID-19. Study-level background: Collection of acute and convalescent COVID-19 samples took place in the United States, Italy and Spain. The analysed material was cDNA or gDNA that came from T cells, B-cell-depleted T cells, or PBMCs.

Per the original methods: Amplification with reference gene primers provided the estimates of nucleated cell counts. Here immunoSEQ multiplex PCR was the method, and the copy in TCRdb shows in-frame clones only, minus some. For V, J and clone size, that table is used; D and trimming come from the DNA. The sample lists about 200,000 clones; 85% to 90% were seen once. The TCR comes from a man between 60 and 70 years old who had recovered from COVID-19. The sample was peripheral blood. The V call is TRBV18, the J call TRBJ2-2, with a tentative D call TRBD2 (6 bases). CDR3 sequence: CASSITGTSNTGELFF. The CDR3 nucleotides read TGTGCCAGCTCGATTACCGGGACTTCGAACACCGGGGAGCTGTTTTTT.